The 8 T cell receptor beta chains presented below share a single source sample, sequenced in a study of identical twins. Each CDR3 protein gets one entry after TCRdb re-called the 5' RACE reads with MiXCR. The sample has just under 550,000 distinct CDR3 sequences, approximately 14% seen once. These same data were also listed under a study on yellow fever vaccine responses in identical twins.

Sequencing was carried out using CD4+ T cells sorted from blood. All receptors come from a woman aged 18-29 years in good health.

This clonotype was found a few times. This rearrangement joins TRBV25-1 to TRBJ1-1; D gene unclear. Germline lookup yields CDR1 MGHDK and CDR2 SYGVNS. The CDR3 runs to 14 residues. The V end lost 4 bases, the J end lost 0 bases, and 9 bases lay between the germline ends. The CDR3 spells CASSGNSMNTEAFF. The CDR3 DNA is TGTGCCAGCAGTGGAAACAGCATGAACACTGAAGCTTTCTTT.

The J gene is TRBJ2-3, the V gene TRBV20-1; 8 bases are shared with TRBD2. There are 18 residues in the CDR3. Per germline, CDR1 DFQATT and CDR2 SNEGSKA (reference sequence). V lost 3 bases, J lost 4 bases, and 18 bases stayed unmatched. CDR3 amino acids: CSASGPGGVAGTADTQYF. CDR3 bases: TGCAGTGCTAGCGGACCGGGTGGCGTAGCGGGGACGGCAGATACGCAGTATTTT.

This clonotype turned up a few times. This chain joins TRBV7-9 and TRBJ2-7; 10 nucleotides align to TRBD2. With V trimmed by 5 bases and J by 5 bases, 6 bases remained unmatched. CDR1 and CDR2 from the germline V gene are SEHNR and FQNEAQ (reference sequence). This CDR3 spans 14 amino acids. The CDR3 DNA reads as TGTGCCAGCAGCCGGGGACTAGCGTCCGACGAGCAGTACTTC. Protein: CASSRGLASDEQYF.

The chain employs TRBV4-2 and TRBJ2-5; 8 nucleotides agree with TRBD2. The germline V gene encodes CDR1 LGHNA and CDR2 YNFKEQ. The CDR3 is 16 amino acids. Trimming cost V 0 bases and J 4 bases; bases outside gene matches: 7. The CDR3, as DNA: TGTGCCAGCAGCCAAGATTACGGGGGGGCCAGAGAGACCCAGTACTTC. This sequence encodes CASSQDYGGARETQYF.

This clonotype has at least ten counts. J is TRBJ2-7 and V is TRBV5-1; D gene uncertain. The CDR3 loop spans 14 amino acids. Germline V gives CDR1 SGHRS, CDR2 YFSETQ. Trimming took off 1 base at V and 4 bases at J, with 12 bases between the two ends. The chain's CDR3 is CASSLSPGEYEQYV. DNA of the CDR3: TGCGCCAGCAGCTTGTCTCCTGGGGAATACGAGCAGTACGTC.

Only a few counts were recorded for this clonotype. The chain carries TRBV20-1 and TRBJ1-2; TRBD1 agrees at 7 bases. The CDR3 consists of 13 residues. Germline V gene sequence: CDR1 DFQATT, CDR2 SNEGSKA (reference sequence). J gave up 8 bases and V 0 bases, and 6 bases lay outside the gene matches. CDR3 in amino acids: CSARDGRGQGYTF. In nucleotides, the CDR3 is TGCAGTGCTAGAGATGGGAGGGGGCAAGGCTACACCTTC.

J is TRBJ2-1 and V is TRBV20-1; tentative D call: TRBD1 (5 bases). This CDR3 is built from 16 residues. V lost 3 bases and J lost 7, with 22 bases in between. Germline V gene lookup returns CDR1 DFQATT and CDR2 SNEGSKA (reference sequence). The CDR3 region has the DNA TGCAGTGCTAGGCCGTGGGGCAAGGCTAATTGGAATGAGCAGTTCTTC. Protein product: CSARPWGKANWNEQFF.

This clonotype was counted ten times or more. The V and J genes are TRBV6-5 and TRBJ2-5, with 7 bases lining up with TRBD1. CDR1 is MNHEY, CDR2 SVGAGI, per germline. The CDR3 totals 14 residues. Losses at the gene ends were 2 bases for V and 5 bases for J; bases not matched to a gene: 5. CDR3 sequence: CASSYRDSRETQYF. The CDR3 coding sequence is TGTGCCAGCAGTTACCGGGACAGCAGGGAGACCCAGTACTTC.